These 32 T cell receptor beta chains came from one sample sequenced in a study of beta chain features in type 1 diabetes. Sequenced material consisted of expressed TCRB transcripts (all of the isolated RNA was reverse transcribed). The protocol was immunoSEQ multiplex PCR, while the TCRdb copy is restricted to in-frame clones and leaves out a portion. Here the sample spans around 53,000 clones, 55% to 70% being singletons. For these receptors, no antigen is known. Points from the study as a whole: All four CD4+ subsets of Type 1 diabetes patients contained TCRB CDR3s that were moderately but significantly shorter.

Sequenced: stem cell memory CD4+ T cells from blood. These receptors were taken from a woman younger than 45 with type 1 diabetes.

This chain uses TRBV6-5 with TRBJ2-5, with no clear D. Trimming left V 4 bases short and J 1 base short, with 10 bases between. Per the germline V gene, CDR1 is MNHEY and CDR2 is SVGAGI. The CDR3 extends over 14 amino acids. CDR3 nucleotides: TGTGCCAGCAGTTTGCGGCGGATCCAAGAGACCCAGTACTTC. The encoded protein is CASSLRRIQETQYF.

The V call is TRBV11-2, the J call TRBJ1-4, with a possible D match to TRBD1 (5 bases). Germline loops: CDR1 SGHAT, CDR2 FQNNGV. This CDR3 region has 15 residues. V shed 7 bases and J shed 3 bases, with 15 bases lying between them. CDR3 in amino acids: CASNNWAGPNEKLFF. In nucleotides, the CDR3 is TGTGCCAGCAACAATTGGGCAGGGCCTAATGAAAAACTGTTTTTT.

The chain joins TRBV28 to TRBJ2-4; a possible D gene is TRBD1 (5 bases). Germline CDR1 and CDR2: MDHEN and SYDVKM. Trimming stripped 5 bases from V and 6 bases from J, with 11 bases between. The CDR3 loop spans 13 amino acids. The DNA for the CDR3 is TGTGCCAGCAGTCAACCAGACAGAAACATTCAGTACTTC. Amino acids: CASSQPDRNIQYF. The whole variable domain, remainder taken from reference TRBV28 and TRBJ2-4, is DVKVTQSSRYLVKRTGEKVFLECVQDMDHENMFWYRQDPGLGLRLIYFSYDVKMKEKGDIPEGYSVSREKKERFSLILESASTNQTSMYLCASSQPDRNIQYFGAGTRLSVL.

The chain has TRBV18 and TRBJ1-4; 8 bases fit TRBD1. The V segment lost 6 bases and the J segment 11 bases; nucleotides outside the gene matches: 8. CDR1 KGHSH and CDR2 LQKENI come from the germline V gene. The CDR3 runs to 13 residues. The CDR3 sequence: CASSTNTGGKLFF. In DNA form, the CDR3 reads TGTGCCAGCTCGACGAATACAGGGGGGAAACTGTTTTTT.

As DNA, the CDR3 is TGTGCCAGCAGCCAAGGAAGGAGTGACGAGACCCAGTACTTC. Amino acid sequence: CASSQGRSDETQYF. J is TRBJ2-5 and V is TRBV4-2; D gene unclear. Trimming pared 1 base from V and 5 bases from J, leaving 11 bases between. The length of the CDR3 is 14 residues. Per the germline V gene, CDR1 is LGHNA and CDR2 is YNFKEQ.

The genes are TRBV9 and TRBJ2-5; 7 bases map to TRBD1. With V trimmed by 0 bases and J by 0 bases, 5 bases remained unmatched. The length of the CDR3 is 16 residues. The V gene's germline CDR1 is SGDLS and CDR2 YYNGEE. CDR3 amino acids: CASSVGTGAYQETQYF. DNA for the CDR3: TGTGCCAGCAGCGTAGGTACAGGGGCCTACCAAGAGACCCAGTACTTC.

This clone was detected only a few times. V gene TRBV5-1 combines with J gene TRBJ2-5; D ambiguous. V lost 2 bases and J lost 3, with 5 bases in between. CDR1 and CDR2 from the germline V gene are SGHRS and YFSETQ. The CDR3 contains 12 residues. The CDR3 spells CASSLSEETQYF. CDR3 in DNA: TGCGCCAGCAGCTTATCCGAAGAGACCCAGTACTTC.

V usage is TRBV7-8 and J usage is TRBJ1-5; TRBD1 matches 8 bases. Per the germline V gene, CDR1 is SGHVS and CDR2 is FQNEAQ. The CDR3 consists of 17 residues. The trim removed 1 base at V and 8 bases at J, leaving 13 bases unmatched. In DNA, the CDR3 is TGTGCCAGCAGCTTAGGGTCGGACAGGGTCGGTACGAAGCCCCAGCATTTT. It encodes CASSLGSDRVGTKPQHF.

The gene calls are TRBV6-6 and TRBJ2-3, with unresolved D. The CDR3 has 13 amino acids. From germline, CDR1 is MNHNY and CDR2 SVGAGI (reference sequence). V was clipped by 3 bases and J by 6 bases, with 10 bases between them. CDR3 in DNA: TGTGCCAGCAGTTATGTCGTTCGGGATACGCAGTATTTT. This encodes CASSYVVRDTQYF.

The chain is built from TRBV28 and TRBJ2-7; TRBD1 matches at 9 bases. The length of the CDR3 is 14 residues. J lost 7 bases, V lost 8 bases, and 12 bases had no gene match. Germline loops: CDR1 MDHEN, CDR2 SYDVKM. For the CDR3, the DNA is TGTGCCAGCGGAACCGGGACAGGGCATGAGGAGCAGTACTTC. This sequence encodes CASGTGTGHEEQYF.

V and J are TRBV6-5 and TRBJ1-2, with a possible D match to TRBD1 (6 bases). The CDR3 extends over 14 amino acids. From germline, CDR1 is MNHEY and CDR2 SVGAGI. Trimming cost V 8 bases and J 2 bases, with 15 bases left between them. The chain's CDR3 is CASARQAMNYGYTF. In DNA form, the CDR3 reads TGTGCCAGCGCTCGACAGGCGATGAACTATGGCTACACCTTC.

J is TRBJ2-3 and V is TRBV18; D call uncertain. Germline V gives CDR1 KGHSH, CDR2 LQKENI. The CDR3 is 14 amino acids. Trimming removed 2 bases at V and 1 base at J, with 7 bases between. The CDR3 protein is CASSPNSGTDTQYF. The CDR3 region has the DNA TGTGCCAGCTCACCAAATTCTGGCACAGATACGCAGTATTTT.

The chain is built from TRBV25-1 and TRBJ2-7; D is unresolved. Trimming cost V 5 bases and J 3 bases, with 17 bases left between them. CDR1 is MGHDK and CDR2 is SYGVNS in the germline V gene. The CDR3 contains 15 residues. The CDR3, as DNA: TGTGCCAGCAGTCCCCGAGGAAGAGGAAACTACGAGCAGTACTTC. Amino acids: CASSPRGRGNYEQYF.

The chain has TRBV7-3 and TRBJ1-2; D remains ambiguous. This CDR3 spans 14 amino acids. Trimming removed 5 bases from V and 6 bases from J, with 16 bases in between. Germline V gene lookup returns CDR1 SGHTA and CDR2 FQGTGA. Here the CDR3 DNA reads TGTGCCAGCAGCCCATCCCCCAGTAGCAATGGCTACACCTTC. It codes for CASSPSPSSNGYTF. The complete variable domain, with remaining parts taken from reference TRBV7-3 and TRBJ1-2, reads GAGVSQTPSNKVTEKGKYVELRCDPISGHTALYWYRQSLGQGPEFLIYFQGTGAADDSGLPNDRFFAVRPEGSVSTLKIQRTERGDSAVYLCASSPSPSSNGYTFGSGTRLTVV.

The rearrangement links TRBV6-6 to TRBJ2-2; 7 nucleotides line up with TRBD2. Germline V gene data show CDR1 as MNHNY and CDR2 as SVGAGI (reference sequence). The J segment lost 4 bases and the V segment lost 3 bases, leaving 8 bases of the junction unmatched. There are 16 residues in the CDR3. In DNA form, the CDR3 reads TGTGCCAGCAGTTATGGGAGGGGTCGAAGCACCGGGGAGCTGTTTTTT. Translating it yields CASSYGRGRSTGELFF.

The gene calls are TRBV5-1 and TRBJ2-1, with TRBD2 matching 8 bases. V shed 5 bases and J 8 bases; nucleotides not matched to a gene: 12. CDR3 length: 15 amino acids. Germline CDR1 is SGHRS and CDR2 is YFSETQ. The CDR3: CASSKSGSLHDEQFF. In nucleotides, the CDR3 is TGCGCCAGCAGTAAAAGCGGGAGCTTGCACGATGAGCAGTTCTTC.

This chain connects TRBV27 to TRBJ1-4, with 9 bases fitting TRBD1. The ends lost 5 bases at V and 6 bases at J; junction bases unmatched: 10. The germline gives CDR1 MNHEY, CDR2 SMNVEV (reference sequence). This CDR3 region has 16 residues. The CDR3 bases are TGTGCCAGCAGTCTACGGTCCGGGACAGGGTATGAAAAACTGTTTTTT. It is translated as CASSLRSGTGYEKLFF.

The gene calls are TRBV10-1 and TRBJ2-2; 7 bases line up with TRBD1. Germline values: CDR1 WNHNN, CDR2 SYGVQD (reference sequence). J gave up 5 bases and V 8 bases, and 8 bases lay outside the gene matches. The CDR3 runs 14 residues. The CDR3 is CASQGGQATGELFF. CDR3 sequence (DNA): TGCGCCAGCCAAGGCGGACAGGCGACCGGGGAGCTGTTTTTT.

The V call is TRBV19, the J call TRBJ2-1; TRBD2 agrees at 15 bases. This CDR3 region has 20 residues. The V gene's germline CDR1 is LNHDA and CDR2 SQIVND (reference sequence). With 0 bases clipped from V and 3 bases from J, the junction kept 9 bases outside the gene matches. The CDR3 coding sequence is TGTGCCAGTAGTATAGAGGGACTAGCGGGAGGCCCGGCCCTCTACAATGAGCAGTTCTTC. Its translation: CASSIEGLAGGPALYNEQFF.

CDR3 nucleotides: TGCGCCAGCAGCCCGACTAGCGGGAGCTACAATGAGCAGTTCTTC. Translation gives CASSPTSGSYNEQFF. J is TRBJ2-1 and V is TRBV5-1; TRBD2 aligns across 12 bases. CDR1 and CDR2 (germline): SGHRS, YFSETQ. The junction had 2 bases not matched to a gene; V was cut back by 4 bases and J by 3 bases. The CDR3 runs to 15 residues.

This clone appeared a few times. This chain connects TRBV19 to TRBJ2-1; 7 bases are a match to TRBD2. The CDR3 has 17 residues. Germline V CDR1 and CDR2: LNHDA, SQIVND (reference sequence). The J segment lost 0 bases and the V segment lost 4 bases, leaving 9 bases of the junction unmatched. The CDR3 loop is CASSRQLALSSYNEQFF. The CDR3 DNA reads TGTGCCAGTAGTAGGCAACTAGCGCTGAGCTCCTACAATGAGCAGTTCTTC.

The chain recombines TRBV28 with TRBJ2-3; 9 positions match TRBD1. V trimming: 10 bases; J trimming: 5 bases; junction bases outside the gene matches: 7. CDR1 MDHEN and CDR2 SYDVKM come from the germline V gene. There are 13 residues in the CDR3. CDR3 bases: TGTGCCACCATGACAGGGGGAGGAGATACGCAGTATTTT. Translation: CATMTGGGDTQYF.

This chain links TRBV11-2 with TRBJ1-2, with D possibly being TRBD1 (5 bases). In germline, CDR1 is SGHAT, CDR2 FQNNGV. The V end was cut by 2 bases, the J end by 8 bases, with 12 bases between. The CDR3 extends over 13 amino acids. CDR3 bases: TGTGCCAGCAGCTTATGGGAGGGGCGAGGCTACACCTTC. Protein sequence: CASSLWEGRGYTF.

This clone came up once. This chain uses TRBV7-2 with TRBJ2-7; D perhaps matches TRBD2 (6 bases). V lost 0 bases and J 7 bases, leaving 13 bases between the germline ends. The CDR3 is 14 amino acids. Germline-derived CDR1 and CDR2 are SGHTA and FQGNSA. For the CDR3, the DNA is TGTGCCAGCAGCTTAGCGGGAGGCGGCGGGGAGCAGTACTTC. Translated: CASSLAGGGGEQYF.

The gene calls are TRBV9 and TRBJ2-5; D remains unclear. CDR1 is SGDLS, CDR2 YYNGEE, per germline. The V end lost 0 bases, the J end lost 5 bases, and 8 bases lay between the germline ends. The CDR3 spans 13 residues. CDR3 nucleotides: TGTGCCAGCAGCGTAGCTGAGGCGGAGACCCAGTACTTC. This encodes CASSVAEAETQYF.

The chain links TRBV28 to TRBJ2-7, with 8 bases that match TRBD2. From germline, CDR1 is MDHEN and CDR2 SYDVKM. Trimming cost V 5 bases and J 4 bases; bases outside gene matches: 7. There are 14 residues in the CDR3. The CDR3 bases are TGTGCCAGCAGTGGAGGGACTAGTAGGTACGAGCAGTACTTC. The encoded protein is CASSGGTSRYEQYF.

This clone was counted once. The CDR3 sequence: CASSSGGRELFF. For the CDR3, the DNA is TGTGCCAGCAGTTCGGGGGGCCGGGAGCTGTTTTTT. The chain combines TRBV6-4 with TRBJ2-2; tentative D call: TRBD2 (7 bases). V lost 5 bases and J lost 9, with 10 bases in between. This CDR3 is built from 12 residues. CDR1 MRHNA and CDR2 SNTAGT come from the germline V gene.

The chain recombines TRBV30 with TRBJ2-1, with D maybe TRBD2 (5 bases). The V gene lost 0 bases and the J gene lost 0 bases, with 15 bases spanning the gap. The CDR3 length is 17 residues. Per the germline V gene, CDR1 is GTSNPN and CDR2 is SVGIG (reference sequence). The CDR3 DNA reads TGTGCCTGGAGTGTACGTCGTCTAGCCAGCTCCTACAATGAGCAGTTCTTC. Translating gives CAWSVRRLASSYNEQFF.

The CDR3 spells CASSQVSGTVGAEAFF. DNA of the CDR3: TGTGCCAGCAGCCAAGTCTCCGGGACAGTAGGGGCTGAAGCTTTCTTT. The chain combines TRBV14 with TRBJ1-1, with TRBD1 matching 7 bases. The CDR3 spans 16 residues. J was trimmed by 6 bases and V by 1 base; bases with no gene match: 11. Germline CDR1 reads SGHDN; CDR2 reads FVKESK.

J is TRBJ2-7 and V is TRBV2; D is possibly TRBD2 (5 bases). With 7 bases removed from V and 2 bases from J, the gap between germline ends came to 18 bases. This CDR3 has 15 amino acids. The germline gives CDR1 SNHLY, CDR2 FYNNEI. CDR3 coding DNA: TGTGCCAGCACCCAGGTCCCCGGAGGAACCTACGAGCAGTACTTC. It translates to CASTQVPGGTYEQYF.

This sequence joins TRBV18 and TRBJ1-1; TRBD1 might be the D (6 bases). The CDR3 spans 14 residues. Looked up from germline, CDR1 is KGHSH and CDR2 is LQKENI. V lost 4 bases and J 2 bases, leaving 11 bases between the germline ends. CDR3 in amino acids: CASSLWDTNTEAFF. CDR3 bases: TGTGCCAGCTCACTTTGGGACACCAACACTGAAGCTTTCTTT.

The chain links TRBV6-1 to TRBJ2-1; 11 bases align to TRBD1. Germline V gene sequence: CDR1 MNHNS, CDR2 SASEGT. V trimming: 5 bases; J trimming: 4 bases; junction bases outside the gene matches: 1. The CDR3 runs 14 residues. DNA of the CDR3: TGTGCCAGCAGTCGGGACAGGGGGTACAATGAGCAGTTCTTC. This codes for CASSRDRGYNEQFF.